This T cell receptor beta chain was retrieved from a study of radiotherapy plus CTLA-4 blockade in lung cancer. Study-level points and caveats: The authors reported that early blood T cell clone dynamics, with interferon-beta, best predicted response.

TCRdb keeps only in-frame clones here, not all; method: immunoSEQ multiplex PCR. This sample has tens of thousands of clones; 84% occur once, and the top ten carry 4.8%. Comments on this clone: Its antigen is undetermined.

Sequenced material: peripheral blood, taken from a patient treated with radiotherapy plus ipilimumab. The receptor's source is a human donor with non-small cell lung cancer whose response to radiotherapy plus ipilimumab could not be evaluated.

For the CDR3, the DNA is TGTGCCAGCAGATCAGGGGGCGGTGGAAACACCATATATTTT. As protein: CASRSGGGGNTIYF. The chain links TRBV6-6 to TRBJ1-3; the match to TRBD1 covers 8 bases. CDR3 size: 14 residues. Germline trimming cut 6 bases from V and 3 bases from J; bases unmatched to any gene: 4. The germline V gene encodes CDR1 MNHNY and CDR2 SVGAGI (reference sequence).